This passage covers 3 T cell receptor beta chains from one sample sequenced in a study of human T cells and chemical hapten exposure. A single record per CDR3 protein comes from TCRdb applying MiXCR to the RACE reads. The sample has about 160,000 distinct CDR3 sequences, roughly 26% seen once. Time point specified: patch test 3, about 24 weeks after DPC sensitization. The sample's treatment: therapeutic diphenylcyclopropenone sensitization with weekly scalp DPC. The sequenced sample was whole blood, obtained in connection with sensitization to the hapten diphenylcyclopropenone (DPC). The receptors come from a woman between 18 and 30 years old with alopecia areata. Some clones in this sample may be carry-over from other donors' samples.

The chain has TRBV10-2 and TRBJ1-6; D possibly corresponds to TRBD1 (6 bases). Trimming stripped 3 bases from V and 9 bases from J, with 15 bases between. The length of the CDR3 is 15 residues. Germline V lookup: CDR1 WSHSY, CDR2 SAAADI. The CDR3 DNA is TGCGCCAGCAGTGAATCGGGCAGGGGTTCTTCACCCCTCCACTTT. This codes for CASSESGRGSSPLHF.

This clonotype was seen repeatedly, ten times or more. The chain couples TRBV2 to TRBJ2-2; D is undetermined. Germline V gene lookup returns CDR1 SNHLY and CDR2 FYNNEI. V lost 4 bases to trimming and J lost 7 bases, with 10 bases between them. The CDR3 length is 13 residues. In DNA, the CDR3 is TGTGCCAGCAGTGGAAGACCCCTCGGGGAGCTGTTTTTT. Protein product: CASSGRPLGELFF.

The chain carries TRBV2 and TRBJ2-1; D is perhaps TRBD2 (6 bases). Germline V gives CDR1 SNHLY, CDR2 FYNNEI. The CDR3 is 13 amino acids. The V and J ends lost 0 bases and 7 bases respectively, with 7 bases between them. CDR3 coding DNA: TGTGCCAGCAGTGAAGCCCGGGGGAATGAGCAGTTCTTC. Protein sequence: CASSEARGNEQFF.